Listed below are T cell receptor beta chains from one sample, sequenced in a study of T cell responses to AZD1222 COVID-19 vaccine. TCRdb's copy holds only in-frame clones and misses some; the assay was immunoSEQ multiplex PCR. The sample lists about 88,000 clones, 90% seen once, with about 5.4% in the top ten. The sample in question was peripheral blood, obtained 28 days after the second AZD1222 dose. The receptors shown here come from an adult who received the AZD1222 COVID-19 vaccine. Both conserved end residues are part of each CDR3. Fields, in order: CDR3 DNA, CDR3 protein, clone size, J gene, V gene, D gene. The D gene is left open where the match is weak. Clone size is given for some rows only: seen once, a few or many times, or a class if the clone is expanded.

DNA: TGTGCCAGCAGCTTTGGCGTTGAGCAGTTCTTC
CDR3: CASSFGVEQFF
size: .
J: TRBJ2-1
V: TRBV7-9
D: .

DNA: TGTGCCAGCAGCTTCCCGGGAACTGAAGCTTTCTTT
CDR3: CASSFPGTEAFF
size: .
J: TRBJ1-1
V: TRBV7-9
D: .

DNA: TGTGCCAGCACGGGGGCGAGAGAAGAGACCCAGTACTTC
CDR3: CASTGAREETQYF
size: .
J: TRBJ2-5
V: TRBV5-6
D: .

DNA: TGTGCCAGCAGCTTAGTCCCATCTACAGGGGGGGTATACACCTTC
CDR3: CASSLVPSTGGVYTF
size: .
J: TRBJ1-2
V: TRBV7-8
D: TRBD1

DNA: TGTGCCAGCAGCGACCGGGACAGGGGGAACACCGGGGAGCTGTTTTTT
CDR3: CASSDRDRGNTGELFF
size: .
J: TRBJ2-2
V: TRBV5-4
D: TRBD1

DNA: TGTGCCATCAATCAAAGGGACACCAACTATGGCTACACCTTC
CDR3: CAINQRDTNYGYTF
size: .
J: TRBJ1-2
V: TRBV10-3
D: .

DNA: TGTGCCAGCAAGGGGCAAGGGACAGGAGCTTTCTTT
CDR3: CASKGQGTGAFF
size: .
J: TRBJ1-1
V: TRBV2
D: TRBD1

DNA: TGCGCCAGCAGCTTGGAAGACAGGAGCCAGCCCCAGCATTTT
CDR3: CASSLEDRSQPQHF
size: .
J: TRBJ1-5
V: TRBV5-1
D: .

DNA: TGTGCCAGTAGTATTAGTGGACAGAGAAATTCACCCCTCCACTTT
CDR3: CASSISGQRNSPLHF
size: .
J: TRBJ1-6
V: TRBV19
D: .

DNA: TGTGCCAGCAGCTTCGGACCCACCGGGGAGCTGTTTTTT
CDR3: CASSFGPTGELFF
size: few
J: TRBJ2-2
V: TRBV7-2
D: .

DNA: TGTGCCAGCAGCGTCCGTGGGGGCCCCACTGAAGCTTTCTTT
CDR3: CASSVRGGPTEAFF
size: .
J: TRBJ1-1
V: TRBV9
D: .

DNA: TGCAGCGTTGTATACGGGGCCACTGAAGCTTTCTTT
CDR3: CSVVYGATEAFF
size: .
J: TRBJ1-1
V: TRBV29-1
D: .

DNA: TGTGCCTGGAGTAGGACAGGACCACCCCTCCACTTT
CDR3: CAWSRTGPPLHF
size: .
J: TRBJ1-6
V: TRBV30
D: TRBD1

DNA: TGCGCCAGCAGCCAAGATGGGGGTTTTGAGCAGTTCTTC
CDR3: CASSQDGGFEQFF
size: medium-sized
J: TRBJ2-1
V: TRBV4-3
D: .

DNA: TGCGCCAGCAGCCAAGATCGGGGGGCGGCTAATGAAAAACTGTTTTTT
CDR3: CASSQDRGAANEKLFF
size: .
J: TRBJ1-4
V: TRBV4-3
D: .

DNA: TGTGCCAGCAGTGGGCAGATCGGCCTCACTGAAGCTTTCTTT
CDR3: CASSGQIGLTEAFF
size: once
J: TRBJ1-1
V: TRBV2
D: .

DNA: TGTGCCAGCAGTTACTCGCCGGAGTTGGATGGCTACACCTTC
CDR3: CASSYSPELDGYTF
size: .
J: TRBJ1-2
V: TRBV6-5
D: .

DNA: TGTGCCAGCAGCCCGTCGGAGGGGACCACTGAAGCTTTCTTT
CDR3: CASSPSEGTTEAFF
size: .
J: TRBJ1-1
V: TRBV3-1/TRBV3-2
D: .

DNA: TGTGCCAGCAGCTCGGGACAGGGTGCGGAAAAACTGTTTTTT
CDR3: CASSSGQGAEKLFF
size: few
J: TRBJ1-4
V: TRBV5-5
D: TRBD1

DNA: TGTGCCAGCAGTGAAGCTAGCGGGGGGCCCGGGGAGCTGTTTTTT
CDR3: CASSEASGGPGELFF
size: .
J: TRBJ2-2
V: TRBV6-1
D: TRBD2

DNA: TGTGCCAGCACTACAGGACGGGGAAATCAGCCCCAGCATTTT
CDR3: CASTTGRGNQPQHF
size: .
J: TRBJ1-5
V: TRBV6-5
D: .

DNA: TGTGCCAGCAGCACGGAAGGGACAGGGTACCACGAGCAGTACTTC
CDR3: CASSTEGTGYHEQYF
size: .
J: TRBJ2-7
V: TRBV7-2
D: TRBD1

DNA: TGCGCCAGCAGCCTTAGGTTTCCCGCAACCCCCTACGAGCAGTACTTC
CDR3: CASSLRFPATPYEQYF
size: .
J: TRBJ2-7
V: TRBV4-3
D: .